This TCR beta chain was recovered during a study of metastatic and nonmetastatic thyroid tumors. Across the study: Blood and tumor or nodule tissue repertoires from malignant and benign thyroid patients were compared. Study-level results: Compared with benign nodules, malignant thyroid tumors were reported to have significantly higher TCR beta diversity in both blood and tumor.

The CDR3 consists of 13 residues. V was trimmed by 1 base and J by 2 bases, leaving 5 bases between them. Germline V lookup: CDR1 LNHDA, CDR2 SQIVND (reference sequence). TCRdb re-called clones from the PCR reads using MiXCR. The sample has about 4,300 clones; under 25% are singletons. Thyroid surgery had not been preceded by any treatment in any patient. In its sample, this clone is medium-sized (0.01 to 0.1%). What it binds is unknown. The V gene is TRBV19, the J gene TRBJ2-5; no firm D call. Sequencing was carried out using tumor tissue. This sequence was found in a male donor with papillary thyroid cancer or a benign thyroid nodule (not recorded which). Some clones in this sample may be carry-over from other donors' samples. This chain's CDR3 is CASSIGHQETQYF. The CDR3 coding sequence is TGTGCCAGTAGTATAGGCCATCAAGAGACCCAGTACTTC. Full variable domain (outside the CDR3, taken from reference TRBV19 and TRBJ2-5): DGGITQSPKYLFRKEGQNVTLSCEQNLNHDAMYWYRQDPGQGLRLIYYSQIVNDFQKGDIAEGYSVSREKKESFPLTVTSAQKNPTAFYLCASSIGHQETQYFGPGTRLLVL.